The next 24 T cell receptor beta chains were all read from a single sample in a study of blood T cell repertoires in COVID-19. TCRdb's copy holds only in-frame clones and misses some; the assay was immunoSEQ multiplex PCR. The sample gives more than 200,000 clones, roughly nine tenths of which show up once; about 2.2% is in the top ten. The specimen was peripheral blood. All receptors come from a woman in her fifties or sixties with acute or convalescent COVID-19.

CDR3 amino acids: CASSPSIQGAFGTEAFF. The CDR3, as DNA: TGTGCCAGCTCCCCATCAATACAGGGGGCTTTTGGAACTGAAGCTTTCTTT. The V gene is TRBV18, the J gene TRBJ1-1, with 9 bases aligning to TRBD1. The CDR3 consists of 17 residues. V shed 6 bases and J 5 bases; nucleotides not matched to a gene: 16. Germline CDR1 and CDR2: KGHSH and LQKENI.

This rearrangement joins TRBV11-2 to TRBJ2-5; D is undetermined. CDR1 and CDR2 (germline): SGHAT, FQNNGV. There are 14 residues in the CDR3. V was pared by 2 bases and J by 1 base, with 8 bases between. CDR3 bases: TGTGCCAGCAGCTTAAGAGCGATCCAAGAGACCCAGTACTTC. It is translated as CASSLRAIQETQYF.

The gene calls are TRBV6-6 and TRBJ2-7; a weak D match, TRBD2 (5 bases). Germline CDR1 and CDR2: MNHNY and SVGAGI (reference sequence). The CDR3 is made up of 14 amino acids. V was clipped by 2 bases and J by 1 base, with 9 bases between them. CDR3 loop: CASSYTGISYEQYF. In DNA form, the CDR3 reads TGTGCCAGCAGTTACACGGGGATTTCCTACGAGCAGTACTTC.

The chain joins TRBV10-3 to TRBJ2-7; no reliable D call. Germline CDR1 and CDR2: ENHRY and SYGVKD. The V gene lost 4 bases and the J gene lost 4 bases, with 8 bases spanning the gap. The length of the CDR3 is 12 residues. In nucleotides, the CDR3 is TGTGCCATCAGTGCAGGAATTTACGAGCAGTACTTC. It translates to CAISAGIYEQYF.

The rearrangement joins TRBV6-2 or TRBV6-3 to TRBJ1-5; TRBD1 might be the D (5 bases). Germline CDR1 reads MNHEY; CDR2 reads SVGEGT. The CDR3 has 15 amino acids. The V and J ends lost 4 bases and 0 bases respectively, with 10 bases between them. The CDR3 loop is CASSFRGSSNQPQHF. The CDR3 DNA is TGTGCCAGCAGTTTTAGGGGCTCTAGCAATCAGCCCCAGCATTTT.

This clone was seen once. The CDR3 loop is CASSRQHQETQYF. As DNA, the CDR3 is TGTGCCAGCAGCCGACAGCACCAAGAGACCCAGTACTTC. The rearrangement joins TRBV11-2 to TRBJ2-5; D is possibly TRBD1 (5 bases). The CDR3 totals 13 residues. CDR1 SGHAT and CDR2 FQNNGV come from the germline V gene. Trimming removed 5 bases from V and 0 bases from J, with 7 bases in between.

The V and J genes are TRBV5-4 and TRBJ1-3; the D gene is possibly TRBD1 (5 bases). Trimming stripped 3 bases from V and 4 bases from J, with 17 bases between. Germline values: CDR1 SGHNT, CDR2 YYREEE (reference sequence). This CDR3 has 16 amino acids. The CDR3 region is CASSSGGFQGGNTIYF. Here the CDR3 DNA reads TGTGCCAGCAGCTCGGGTGGCTTTCAGGGCGGAAACACCATATATTTT.

This sequence joins TRBV2 and TRBJ2-6; 7 bases agree with TRBD1. The germline V gene has CDR1 SNHLY and CDR2 FYNNEI. This CDR3 has 16 amino acids. Losses at the gene ends were 7 bases for V and 2 bases for J; bases not matched to a gene: 8. The CDR3 coding sequence is TGTGCCAGCACGCACAGGGGAGAGGCTGGGGCCAACGTCCTGACTTTC. Translated: CASTHRGEAGANVLTF.

V gene TRBV10-3 combines with J gene TRBJ2-3; 12 nucleotides agree with TRBD2. V lost 6 bases to trimming and J lost 0 bases; unmatched junction nucleotides: 7. The CDR3 has 17 amino acids. The germline V gene encodes CDR1 ENHRY and CDR2 SYGVKD. The CDR3 is CAISQRTSGVSTDTQYF. In nucleotides, the CDR3 is TGTGCCATCAGCCAGAGGACTAGCGGGGTTAGCACAGATACGCAGTATTTT.

V gene TRBV9 combines with J gene TRBJ2-1; possibly TRBD2 for D (5 bases). V dropped 2 bases and J dropped 0 bases, with 9 bases sitting between them. The length of the CDR3 is 15 residues. Germline V gene lookup returns CDR1 SGDLS and CDR2 YYNGEE. CDR3 loop: CASSVGIFSYNEQFF. The CDR3 nucleotides read TGTGCCAGCAGCGTCGGGATCTTCTCCTACAATGAGCAGTTCTTC.

The chain combines TRBV5-4 with TRBJ2-5, with 8 bases matching TRBD1. The CDR3 contains 14 residues. With 5 bases clipped from V and 2 bases from J, the junction kept 5 bases outside the gene matches. CDR1 and CDR2 from the germline V gene are SGHNT and YYREEE (reference sequence). The CDR3 sequence is CASSQGAAQETQYF. As DNA, the CDR3 is TGTGCCAGCAGTCAGGGGGCAGCTCAAGAGACCCAGTACTTC.

The chain links TRBV19 to TRBJ1-5, with D maybe TRBD1 (5 bases). Per the germline V gene, CDR1 is LNHDA and CDR2 is SQIVND (reference sequence). CDR3 size: 13 residues. Trimming took off 5 bases at V and 3 bases at J, with 8 bases between the two ends. The CDR3 region has the DNA TGTGCCAGTAGTCCCAGGGCCAATCAGCCCCAGCATTTT. Translating gives CASSPRANQPQHF.

The V and J genes are TRBV19 and TRBJ2-5, with D uncertain. Trimming took 4 bases from V and 5 from J, leaving 26 bases between them. The germline CDR1 and CDR2 sequences are LNHDA and SQIVND (reference sequence). This CDR3 contains 18 residues. CDR3 amino acids: CASSKVADLATRVETQYF. The DNA for the CDR3 is TGTGCCAGTAGTAAGGTCGCGGATTTGGCTACCCGTGTGGAGACCCAGTACTTC.

The CDR3 loop is CASSVTGGHNEQFF. For the CDR3, the DNA is TGTGCCAGCAGCGTGACAGGGGGCCACAATGAGCAGTTCTTC. This chain connects TRBV7-3 to TRBJ2-1, with 10 bases that match TRBD1. CDR3 length: 14 residues. The V gene's germline CDR1 is SGHTA and CDR2 FQGTGA. With 5 bases clipped from V and 5 bases from J, the junction kept 3 bases outside the gene matches.

The chain links TRBV12-3 or TRBV12-4 to TRBJ1-1; 7 nucleotides align to TRBD1. The CDR3 consists of 13 residues. V was clipped by 5 bases and J by 7 bases; unmatched bases: 7. In DNA, the CDR3 is TGTGCCAGCAGTAATACAGGGGCCGGTGAAGCTTTCTTT. It encodes CASSNTGAGEAFF.

The rearrangement links TRBV25-1 to TRBJ2-2, with a possible D match to TRBD2 (6 bases). In germline, CDR1 is MGHDK, CDR2 SYGVNS. Trimming took 9 bases from V and 3 from J, leaving 23 bases between them. This CDR3 region has 17 residues. The CDR3 bases are TGTGCCAGTTGCCCGGGAGAGCCTTATGCGGACACCGGGGAGCTGTTTTTT. It encodes CASCPGEPYADTGELFF. The variable domain in full, with the rest retrieved from reference TRBV25-1 and TRBJ2-2, is EADIYQTPRYLVIGTGKKITLECSQTMGHDKMYWYQQDPGMELHLIHYSYGVNSTEKGDLSSESTVSRIRTEHFPLTLESARPSHTSQYLCASCPGEPYADTGELFFGEGSRLTVL.

The chain employs TRBV5-1 and TRBJ2-5, with 8 bases identical to TRBD1. Germline loops: CDR1 SGHRS, CDR2 YFSETQ. CDR3 size: 14 residues. V shed 3 bases, J shed 5 bases, and the junction held 6 bases outside the gene matches. DNA for the CDR3: TGCGCCAGCAGCTCGGACAGGGTAGCGGAGACCCAGTACTTC. Protein sequence: CASSSDRVAETQYF. The full variable domain, in which reference TRBV5-1 and TRBJ2-5 provide the parts outside the CDR3, is KAGVTQTPRYLIKTRGQQVTLSCSPISGHRSVSWYQQTPGQGLQFLFEYFSETQRNKGNFPGRFSGRQFSNSRSEMNVSTLELGDSALYLCASSSDRVAETQYFGPGTRLLVL.

J is TRBJ1-1 and V is TRBV6-5; D not certain. This CDR3 has 12 residues. Trimming stripped 6 bases from V and 2 bases from J, with 7 bases between. The germline V gene has CDR1 MNHEY and CDR2 SVGAGI. This CDR3 is CASRRLNTEAFF. CDR3 bases: TGTGCCAGCAGGCGGTTAAACACTGAAGCTTTCTTT.

This rearrangement joins TRBV6-5 to TRBJ2-5; no clear D gene. Trimming took off 5 bases at V and 0 bases at J, with 10 bases between the two ends. The CDR3 runs 14 residues. Looked up from germline, CDR1 is MNHEY and CDR2 is SVGAGI. The CDR3, as DNA: TGTGCCAGCAGTACACAGTCGTACCAAGAGACCCAGTACTTC. Translating it yields CASSTQSYQETQYF.

The rearrangement links TRBV29-1 to TRBJ2-3, with D maybe TRBD2 (6 bases). There are 14 residues in the CDR3. The V end was cut by 6 bases, the J end by 2 bases, with 15 bases between. The V gene's germline CDR1 is SQVTM and CDR2 ANQGSEA. The CDR3 coding sequence is TGCAGCGTCCCGGTCCAGCGGGCCACAGATACGCAGTATTTT. Translated, it gives CSVPVQRATDTQYF.

This clone was recorded a few times. The chain couples TRBV19 to TRBJ2-3, with D possibly TRBD2 on 6 matching bases. Germline loops: CDR1 LNHDA, CDR2 SQIVND (reference sequence). CDR3 length: 15 amino acids. V was shortened by 5 bases and J by 4 bases, with 16 bases between the two germline ends. The chain's CDR3 is CASSPEGGVADTQYF. The CDR3 coding sequence is TGTGCCAGTAGTCCCGAAGGAGGGGTCGCAGATACGCAGTATTTT.

This chain joins TRBV18 and TRBJ1-4; unclear D gene. The germline gives CDR1 KGHSH, CDR2 LQKENI. V was pared by 2 bases and J by 3 bases, with 10 bases between. The CDR3 has 15 residues. The CDR3 is CASSPRQEANEKLFF. As DNA, the CDR3 is TGTGCCAGCTCACCAAGGCAGGAGGCTAATGAAAAACTGTTTTTT.

V is TRBV6-5 and J is TRBJ2-1, with D perhaps TRBD2 (6 bases). The CDR3 is made up of 15 amino acids. V was clipped by 4 bases and J by 7 bases, with 17 bases between them. Germline values: CDR1 MNHEY, CDR2 SVGAGI. CDR3 sequence reads: CASSSPTGEWNEQFF. DNA for the CDR3: TGTGCCAGCAGTTCCCCTACGGGAGAGTGGAATGAGCAGTTCTTC.

The V gene is TRBV7-9, the J gene TRBJ2-4; D perhaps matches TRBD2 (6 bases). Germline CDR1 and CDR2: SEHNR and FQNEAQ (reference sequence). V dropped 6 bases and J dropped 0 bases, with 9 bases sitting between them. The CDR3 is 14 residues long. CDR3 sequence: CASSIGGAKNIQYF. The CDR3, as DNA: TGTGCCAGCAGTATCGGGGGAGCCAAAAACATTCAGTACTTC. The variable domain in full, with the rest retrieved from reference TRBV7-9 and TRBJ2-4, is DTGVSQNPRHKITKRGQNVTFRCDPISEHNRLYWYRQTLGQGPEFLTYFQNEAQLEKSRLLSDRFSAERPKGSFSTLEIQRTEQGDSAMYLCASSIGGAKNIQYFGAGTRLSVL.